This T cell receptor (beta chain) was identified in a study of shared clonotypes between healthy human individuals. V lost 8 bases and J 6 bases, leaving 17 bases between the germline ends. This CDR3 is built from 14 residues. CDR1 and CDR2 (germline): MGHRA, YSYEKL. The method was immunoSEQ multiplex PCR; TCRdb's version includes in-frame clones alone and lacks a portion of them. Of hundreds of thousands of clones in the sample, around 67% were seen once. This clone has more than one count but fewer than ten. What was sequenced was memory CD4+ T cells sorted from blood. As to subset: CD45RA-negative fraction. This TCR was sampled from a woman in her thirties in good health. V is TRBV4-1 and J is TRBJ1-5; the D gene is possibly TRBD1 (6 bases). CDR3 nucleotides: TGCGCCAGCTCAGTGGTAAGGGGGACTCAGCCCCAGCATTTT. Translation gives CASSVVRGTQPQHF.